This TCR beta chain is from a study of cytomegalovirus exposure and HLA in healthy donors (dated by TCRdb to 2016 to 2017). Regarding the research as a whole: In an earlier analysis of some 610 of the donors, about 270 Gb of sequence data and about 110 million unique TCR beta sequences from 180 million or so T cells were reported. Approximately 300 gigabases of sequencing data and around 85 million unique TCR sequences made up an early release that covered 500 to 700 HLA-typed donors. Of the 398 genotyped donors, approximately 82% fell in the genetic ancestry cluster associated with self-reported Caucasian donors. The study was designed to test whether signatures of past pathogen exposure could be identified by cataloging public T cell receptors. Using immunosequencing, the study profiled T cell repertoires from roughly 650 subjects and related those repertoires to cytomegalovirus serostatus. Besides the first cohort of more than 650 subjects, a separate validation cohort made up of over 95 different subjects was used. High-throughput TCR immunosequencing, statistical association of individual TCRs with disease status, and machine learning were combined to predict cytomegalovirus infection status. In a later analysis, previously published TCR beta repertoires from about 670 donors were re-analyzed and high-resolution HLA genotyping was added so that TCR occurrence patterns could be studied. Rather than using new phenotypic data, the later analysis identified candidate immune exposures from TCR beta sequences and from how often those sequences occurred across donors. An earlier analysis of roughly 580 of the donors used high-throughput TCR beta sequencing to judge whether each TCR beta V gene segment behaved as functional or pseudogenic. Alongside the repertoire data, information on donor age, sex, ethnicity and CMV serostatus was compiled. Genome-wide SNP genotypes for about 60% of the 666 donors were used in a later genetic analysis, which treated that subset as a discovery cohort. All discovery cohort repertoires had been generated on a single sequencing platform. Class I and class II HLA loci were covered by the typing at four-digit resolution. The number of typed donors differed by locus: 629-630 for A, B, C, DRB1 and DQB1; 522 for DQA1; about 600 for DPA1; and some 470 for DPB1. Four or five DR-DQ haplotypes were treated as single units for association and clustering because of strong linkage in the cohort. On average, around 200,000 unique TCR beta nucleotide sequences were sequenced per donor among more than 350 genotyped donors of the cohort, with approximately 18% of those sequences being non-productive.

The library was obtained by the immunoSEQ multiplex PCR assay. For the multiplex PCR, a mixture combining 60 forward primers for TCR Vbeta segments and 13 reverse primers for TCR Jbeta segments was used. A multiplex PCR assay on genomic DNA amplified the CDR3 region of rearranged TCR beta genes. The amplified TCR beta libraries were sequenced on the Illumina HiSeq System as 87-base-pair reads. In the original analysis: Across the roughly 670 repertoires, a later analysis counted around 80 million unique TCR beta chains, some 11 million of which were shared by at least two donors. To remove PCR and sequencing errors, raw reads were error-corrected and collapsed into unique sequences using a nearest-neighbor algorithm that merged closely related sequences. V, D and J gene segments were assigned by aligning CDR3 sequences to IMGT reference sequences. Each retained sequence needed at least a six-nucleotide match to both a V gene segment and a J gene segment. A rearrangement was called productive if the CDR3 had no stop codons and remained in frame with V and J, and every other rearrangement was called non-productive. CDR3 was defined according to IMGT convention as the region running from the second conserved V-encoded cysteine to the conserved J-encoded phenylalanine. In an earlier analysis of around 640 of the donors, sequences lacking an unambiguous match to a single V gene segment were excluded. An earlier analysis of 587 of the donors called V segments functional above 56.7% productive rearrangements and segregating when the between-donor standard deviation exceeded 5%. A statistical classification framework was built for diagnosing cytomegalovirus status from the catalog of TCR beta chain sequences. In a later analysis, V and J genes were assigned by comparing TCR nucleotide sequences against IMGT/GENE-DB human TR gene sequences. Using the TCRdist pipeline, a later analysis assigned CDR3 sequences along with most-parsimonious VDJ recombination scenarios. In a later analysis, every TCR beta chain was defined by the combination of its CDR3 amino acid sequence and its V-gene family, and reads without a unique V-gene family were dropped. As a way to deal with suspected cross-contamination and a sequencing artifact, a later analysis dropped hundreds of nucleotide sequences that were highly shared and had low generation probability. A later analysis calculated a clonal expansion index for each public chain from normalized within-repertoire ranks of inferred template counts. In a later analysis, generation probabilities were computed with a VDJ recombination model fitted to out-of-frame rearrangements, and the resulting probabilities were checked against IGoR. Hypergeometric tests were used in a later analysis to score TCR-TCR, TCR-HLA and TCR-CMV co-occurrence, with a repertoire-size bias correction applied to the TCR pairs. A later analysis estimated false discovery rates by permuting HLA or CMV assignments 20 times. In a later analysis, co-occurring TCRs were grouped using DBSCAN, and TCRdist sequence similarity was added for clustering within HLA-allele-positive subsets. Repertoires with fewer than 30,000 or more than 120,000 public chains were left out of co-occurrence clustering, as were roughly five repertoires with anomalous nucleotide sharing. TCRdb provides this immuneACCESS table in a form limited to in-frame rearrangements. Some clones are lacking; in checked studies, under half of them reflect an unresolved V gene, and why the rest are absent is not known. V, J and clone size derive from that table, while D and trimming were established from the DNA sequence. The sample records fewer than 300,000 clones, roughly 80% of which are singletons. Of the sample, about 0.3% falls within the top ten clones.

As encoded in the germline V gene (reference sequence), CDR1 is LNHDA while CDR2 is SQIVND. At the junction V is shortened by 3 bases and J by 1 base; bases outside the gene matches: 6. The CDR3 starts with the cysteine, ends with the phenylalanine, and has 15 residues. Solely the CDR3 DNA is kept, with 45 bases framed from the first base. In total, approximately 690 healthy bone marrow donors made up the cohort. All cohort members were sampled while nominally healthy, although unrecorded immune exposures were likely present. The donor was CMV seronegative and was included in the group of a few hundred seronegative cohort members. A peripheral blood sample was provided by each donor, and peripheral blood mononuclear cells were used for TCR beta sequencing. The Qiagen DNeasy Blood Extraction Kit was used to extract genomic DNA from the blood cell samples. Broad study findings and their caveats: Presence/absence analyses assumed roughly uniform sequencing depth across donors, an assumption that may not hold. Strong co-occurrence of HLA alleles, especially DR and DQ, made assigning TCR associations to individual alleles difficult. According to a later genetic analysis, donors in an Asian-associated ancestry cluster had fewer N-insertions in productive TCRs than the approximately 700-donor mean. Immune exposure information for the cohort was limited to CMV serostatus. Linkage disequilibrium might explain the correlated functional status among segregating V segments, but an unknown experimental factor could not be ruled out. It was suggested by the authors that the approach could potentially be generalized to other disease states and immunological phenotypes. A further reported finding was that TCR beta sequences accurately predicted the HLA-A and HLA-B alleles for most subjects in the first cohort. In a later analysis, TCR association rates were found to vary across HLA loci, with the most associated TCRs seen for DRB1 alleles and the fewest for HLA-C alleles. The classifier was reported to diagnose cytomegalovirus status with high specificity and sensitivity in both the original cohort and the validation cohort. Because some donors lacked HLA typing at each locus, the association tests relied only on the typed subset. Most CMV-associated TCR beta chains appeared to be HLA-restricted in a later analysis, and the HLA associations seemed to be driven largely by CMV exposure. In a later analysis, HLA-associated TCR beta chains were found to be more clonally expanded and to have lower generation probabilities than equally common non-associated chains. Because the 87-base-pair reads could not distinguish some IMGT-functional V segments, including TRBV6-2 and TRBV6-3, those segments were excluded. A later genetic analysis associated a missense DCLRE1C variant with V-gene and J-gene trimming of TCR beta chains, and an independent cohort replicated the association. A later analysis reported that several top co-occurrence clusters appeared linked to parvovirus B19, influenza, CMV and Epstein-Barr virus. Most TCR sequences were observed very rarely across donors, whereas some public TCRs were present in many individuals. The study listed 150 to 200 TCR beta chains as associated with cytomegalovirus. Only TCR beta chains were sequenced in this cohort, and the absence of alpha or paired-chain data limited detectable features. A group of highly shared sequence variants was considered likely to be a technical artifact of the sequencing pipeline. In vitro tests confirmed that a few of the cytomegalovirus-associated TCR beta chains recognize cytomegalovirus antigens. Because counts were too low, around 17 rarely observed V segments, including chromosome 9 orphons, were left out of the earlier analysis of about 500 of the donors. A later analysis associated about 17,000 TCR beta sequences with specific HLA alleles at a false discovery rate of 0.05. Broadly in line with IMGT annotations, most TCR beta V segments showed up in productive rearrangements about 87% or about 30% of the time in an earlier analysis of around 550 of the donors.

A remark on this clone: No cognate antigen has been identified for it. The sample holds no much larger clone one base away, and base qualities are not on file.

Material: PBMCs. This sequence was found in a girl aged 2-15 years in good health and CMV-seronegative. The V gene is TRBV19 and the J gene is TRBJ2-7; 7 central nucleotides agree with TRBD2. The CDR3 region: CASSIRNSGSYEQYF. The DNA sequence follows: TGTGCCAGTAGTATCCGGAATAGCGGGTCCTACGAGCAGTACTTC.